These 7 T cell receptor beta chains share one sample of origin, sequenced in a study of T cell repertoires in cytomegalovirus infection. One entry per CDR3 protein results from TCRdb running MiXCR on the reads. The sample contains approximately 700,000 distinct CDR3 sequences, roughly a third of which appear only once. The sample consisted of PBMCs. These receptors were obtained from a human donor in good health (CMV status not recorded). Some clones in this sample may be carry-over from other donors' samples.

This clonotype was seen more than once but under ten times. This chain joins TRBV24-1 and TRBJ2-1; D gene uncertain. V lost 4 bases and J lost 10, with 16 bases in between. CDR1 and CDR2 (germline): KGHDR, SFDVKD. The CDR3 has 14 amino acids. CDR3 DNA sequence: TGTGCCACCAGTGAGCCAACTATCAGTCCCGAGCAGTTCTTC. This gives the protein CATSEPTISPEQFF.

The chain is built from TRBV28 and TRBJ2-1; no clear D gene. Germline V CDR1 and CDR2: MDHEN, SYDVKM. The CDR3 has 14 amino acids. V gave up 2 bases and J gave up 5 bases, with 10 bases separating them. CDR3 amino acids: CASSLATAHNEQFF. The CDR3 DNA sequence: TGTGCCAGCAGTTTAGCCACGGCCCACAATGAGCAGTTCTTC.

A few counts support this clonotype. This chain joins TRBV2 and TRBJ2-1; D ambiguous. From germline, CDR1 is SNHLY and CDR2 FYNNEI. CDR3 length equals 16 residues. V shed 1 base and J shed 6 bases, with 16 bases lying between them. This CDR3 reads CASSEDQSGAGNEQFF. The DNA of the CDR3 is TGTGCCAGCAGTGAAGATCAGTCAGGAGCAGGCAATGAGCAGTTCTTC.

This clonotype has a handful of counts. The chain recombines TRBV19 with TRBJ2-2; TRBD2 matches at 9 bases. The CDR3 runs to 19 residues. J gave up 4 bases and V 0 bases, and 12 bases lay outside the gene matches. Germline CDR1 LNHDA, CDR2 SQIVND (reference sequence). The CDR3 protein is CASSIEGLSGSLSTGELFF. CDR3 bases: TGTGCCAGTAGTATAGAGGGACTTAGCGGGAGTCTAAGCACCGGGGAGCTGTTTTTT.

This clonotype was seen at least ten times. The V gene is TRBV7-2, the J gene TRBJ2-1; D is ambiguous. Looked up from germline, CDR1 is SGHTA and CDR2 is FQGNSA. The CDR3 consists of 13 residues. The V end lost 2 bases, the J end lost 4 bases, and 6 bases lay between the germline ends. The DNA for the CDR3 is TGTGCCAGCAGCTTAACTGTTTACAATGAGCAGTTCTTC. Residues: CASSLTVYNEQFF.

For this clonotype: A much larger clonotype is one base distant, so this may be a read error. V usage is TRBV7-2 and J usage is TRBJ2-3; D gene ambiguous. This CDR3 spans 15 amino acids. Germline assignment: CDR1 SGHTA and CDR2 FQGNSA. The DNA for the CDR3 is TGTGCCAGAAGCTTAGTCTGGGATGGCACAGATACGCAGTATTTT. Its translation: CARSLVWDGTDTQYF. The whole variable domain, filled in from reference TRBV7-2 and TRBJ2-3, reads GAGVSQSPSNKVTEKGKDVELRCDPISGHTALYWYRQSLGQGLEFLIYFQGNSAPDKSGLPSDRFSAERTGGSVSTLTIQRTQQEDSAVYLCARSLVWDGTDTQYFGPGTRLTVL.

The V gene is TRBV12-3 or TRBV12-4, the J gene TRBJ2-2, with 7 bases that match TRBD2. V was pared by 5 bases and J by 5 bases, with 8 bases of the junction left unmatched. The CDR3 is 15 amino acids. The CDR3 coding sequence is TGTGCCAGCAGTCGCCCCGGGACTACGACCGGGGAGCTGTTTTTT. This sequence encodes CASSRPGTTTGELFF.